The 16 T cell receptor beta chains listed next were all sequenced from one sample in a study of naive and memory T cell subsets. An equimolar mix of two oligonucleotides served as the beta constant-region primer for TRBC1 and TRBC2. Four rounds of PCR amplified the ligated cDNA using nested alpha and beta constant-region primers plus SP2. MiXCR was run by TCRdb on the UMI-ligation and nested PCR reads, yielding one entry per CDR3 protein. The top ten hold around 2.8% of the sample, which has some 110,000 distinct CDR3 sequences, about 14% seen once. These TCRs are of unknown antigen specificity. Overall study results and limits: Possibly reflecting memory cells re-expressing CD45RA, a few larger clonotypes occurred in naive repertoires, especially CD8.

Sequencing was performed on naive CD8+ T cells from blood. The origin of the receptors is a human donor in good health.

This clonotype was counted at least ten times. The chain carries TRBV5-4 and TRBJ1-1; TRBD1 matches at 10 bases. The V and J ends lost 7 bases and 6 bases, in that order; junction bases with no gene match: 12. The CDR3 has 15 residues. CDR1 and CDR2 from the germline V gene are SGHNT and YYREEE (reference sequence). Here the CDR3 DNA reads TGTGCCAGCTACTCGCCGGACAGGGGGTTGGCTGAAGCTTTCTTT. Translating gives CASYSPDRGLAEAFF.

This clonotype was recorded a few times. The chain carries TRBV4-2 and TRBJ2-1; 9 bases line up with TRBD1. Germline CDR1 and CDR2: LGHNA and YNFKEQ. This CDR3 has 14 residues. Germline trimming cut 1 base from V and 8 bases from J; bases unmatched to any gene: 3. The CDR3 here is CASSQGTGVDEQFF. The CDR3 DNA is TGTGCCAGCAGCCAAGGGACAGGGGTCGATGAGCAGTTCTTC.

This clonotype appeared a few times. This chain links TRBV6-2 or TRBV6-3 with TRBJ1-1; D not certain. Trimming took off 7 bases at V and 0 bases at J, with 9 bases between the two ends. Germline V gene sequence: CDR1 MNHEY, CDR2 SVGEGT. This CDR3 region has 13 residues. The CDR3 region has the DNA TGTGCCAGCAAACTGTTCATGAACACTGAAGCTTTCTTT. Its translation: CASKLFMNTEAFF.

This clonotype was recorded a few times. CDR3 amino acids: CAWSVARRPNQPQHF. The CDR3 bases are TGTGCCTGGAGTGTAGCTCGGCGGCCCAATCAGCCCCAGCATTTT. The chain has TRBV30 and TRBJ1-5; no definite D call. Germline lookup yields CDR1 GTSNPN and CDR2 SVGIG (reference sequence). There are 15 residues in the CDR3. Trimming left V 0 bases short and J 3 bases short, with 12 bases between.

The gene calls are TRBV2 and TRBJ1-1, with TRBD1 matching over 9 bases. V dropped 0 bases and J dropped 10; count of bases not matched to a gene: 6. Germline V lookup: CDR1 SNHLY, CDR2 FYNNEI. The CDR3 length is 14 residues. The CDR3 bases are TGTGCCAGCAGTGAAGCGCACAGGGGGCTTTTAGCTTTCTTT. This sequence encodes CASSEAHRGLLAFF.

In this sample, this clonotype turned up a few times. V and J are TRBV30 and TRBJ2-1; TRBD2 matches 12 bases. The V gene end was trimmed by 0 bases and the J gene end by 6 bases; junction bases not matched to a gene: 6. The germline V gene has CDR1 GTSNPN and CDR2 SVGIG (reference sequence). CDR3 length: 16 amino acids. In DNA form, the CDR3 reads TGTGCCTGGAGTGTAACTAGCGGGAGGACTCTCAATGAGCAGTTCTTC. Encoded protein: CAWSVTSGRTLNEQFF.

This clonotype was observed many times. This chain uses TRBV25-1 with TRBJ2-3; D not resolved. The CDR3 consists of 16 residues. The V gene lost 7 bases and the J gene lost 1 base, with 18 bases spanning the gap. Germline V gene lookup returns CDR1 MGHDK and CDR2 SYGVNS. CDR3 bases: TGTGCCAGCACCCCGGACGGGCGGAGTCGCACAGATACGCAGTATTTT. The encoded protein is CASTPDGRSRTDTQYF.

The J gene is TRBJ2-3, the V gene TRBV20-1; 10 nucleotides match TRBD2. Trimming at V came to 0 bases and at J to 4 bases, leaving 7 bases not matched to a gene. The CDR3 is 16 residues long. Germline CDR1 DFQATT, CDR2 SNEGSKA (reference sequence). The CDR3 nucleotides are TGCAGTGCTAGAGAAGGCCTAGCGGGAGAGTCAGATACGCAGTATTTT. Amino acid sequence: CSAREGLAGESDTQYF.

This clonotype was seen more than once but under ten times. Here the CDR3 DNA reads TGCAGTGCTAGAGCCCCAGCGAACACCGGGGAGCTGTTTTTT. Its protein is CSARAPANTGELFF. The chain is built from TRBV20-1 and TRBJ2-2, with no clear D. This CDR3 is built from 14 residues. V was cut by 1 base and J by 0 bases, with 6 bases left in between. Germline lookup yields CDR1 DFQATT and CDR2 SNEGSKA (reference sequence).

Ten or more counts support this clonotype. The chain links TRBV20-1 to TRBJ1-5; D may be TRBD1 (5 bases). V lost 1 base and J 0 bases, leaving 10 bases between the germline ends. Germline lookup yields CDR1 DFQATT and CDR2 SNEGSKA (reference sequence). The CDR3 totals 15 residues. CDR3 bases: TGCAGTGCTAGAGCCTCGACAGATAGCAATCAGCCCCAGCATTTT. It is translated as CSARASTDSNQPQHF.

The J gene is TRBJ2-2, the V gene TRBV4-3, with unresolved D. Trimming stripped 0 bases from V and 2 bases from J, with 10 bases between. The CDR3 has 16 amino acids. Germline V lookup: CDR1 LGHNA, CDR2 YSLEER. The CDR3 reads CASSQDRGGNTGELFF. CDR3 DNA sequence: TGCGCCAGCAGCCAAGATCGAGGCGGAAACACCGGGGAGCTGTTTTTT.

This clonotype was counted ten times or more. This chain links TRBV27 with TRBJ1-5, with TRBD1 matching over 7 bases. Germline CDR1 reads MNHEY; CDR2 reads SMNVEV (reference sequence). J gave up 1 base and V 9 bases, and 3 bases lay outside the gene matches. This CDR3 has 13 residues. The DNA of the CDR3 is TGTGCCAGTTGGACAGGAAGCAATCAGCCCCAGCATTTT. The encoded protein is CASWTGSNQPQHF.

The CDR3 region is CASSPSLVSSYEQYF. For the CDR3, the DNA is TGTGCCAGCAGCCCCTCCCTCGTGTCGTCCTACGAGCAGTACTTC. The rearrangement uses TRBV4-2 and TRBJ2-7; no reliable D call. The V and J ends lost 4 bases and 1 base respectively, with 14 bases between them. The germline V gene has CDR1 LGHNA and CDR2 YNFKEQ. The CDR3 has 15 amino acids.

The CDR3 spells CASSQGPSGGLLFF. CDR3 bases: TGCGCCAGCAGCCAAGGGCCTAGCGGGGGGTTACTGTTCTTC. The chain joins TRBV4-1 to TRBJ2-1, with TRBD2 matching 11 bases. CDR3 length: 14 amino acids. Germline assignment: CDR1 MGHRA and CDR2 YSYEKL. V lost 1 base and J lost 15; bases outside the gene matches: 8.

The chain combines TRBV2 with TRBJ2-1; 12 nucleotides align to TRBD2. The CDR3 contains 15 residues. V lost 3 bases and J lost 8; bases outside the gene matches: 5. Germline lookup yields CDR1 SNHLY and CDR2 FYNNEI. This chain's CDR3 is CASSDPLAGGYEQFF. In nucleotides, the CDR3 is TGTGCCAGCAGTGACCCACTAGCGGGAGGCTATGAGCAGTTCTTC.

The chain links TRBV4-2 to TRBJ1-1, with D perhaps matching TRBD1 (6 bases). The CDR3 contains 17 residues. Germline lookup yields CDR1 LGHNA and CDR2 YNFKEQ. The germline V and J ends were trimmed by 0 bases and 0 bases, with 14 bases remaining between them. The CDR3 reads CASSQEAGGLMNTEAFF. CDR3 DNA sequence: TGTGCCAGCAGCCAAGAGGCGGGGGGCCTTATGAACACTGAAGCTTTCTTT.